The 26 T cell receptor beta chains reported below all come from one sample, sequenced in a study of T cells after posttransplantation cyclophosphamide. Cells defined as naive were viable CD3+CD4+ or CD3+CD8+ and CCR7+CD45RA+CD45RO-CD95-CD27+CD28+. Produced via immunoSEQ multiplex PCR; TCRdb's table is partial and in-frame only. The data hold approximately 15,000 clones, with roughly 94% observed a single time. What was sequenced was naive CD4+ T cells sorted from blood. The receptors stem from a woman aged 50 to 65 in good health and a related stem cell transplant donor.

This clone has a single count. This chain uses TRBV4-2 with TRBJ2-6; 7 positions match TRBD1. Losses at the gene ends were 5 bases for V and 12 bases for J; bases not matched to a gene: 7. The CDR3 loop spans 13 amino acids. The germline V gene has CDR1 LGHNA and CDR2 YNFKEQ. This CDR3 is CASSYRGKGVLTF. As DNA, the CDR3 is TGTGCCAGCAGCTACAGGGGAAAGGGCGTCCTGACTTTC.

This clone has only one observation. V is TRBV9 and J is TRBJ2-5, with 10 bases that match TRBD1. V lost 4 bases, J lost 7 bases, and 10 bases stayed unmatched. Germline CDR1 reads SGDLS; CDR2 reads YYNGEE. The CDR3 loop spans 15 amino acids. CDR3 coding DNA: TGTGCCAGCAGCAATTTTTCCAGGACAGGGGGGACCCAGTACTTC. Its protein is CASSNFSRTGGTQYF.

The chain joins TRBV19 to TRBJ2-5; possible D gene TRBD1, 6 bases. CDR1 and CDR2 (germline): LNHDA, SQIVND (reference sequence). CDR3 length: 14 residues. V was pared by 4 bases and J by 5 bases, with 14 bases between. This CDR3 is CASSKVGAMETQYF. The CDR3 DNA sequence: TGTGCCAGTAGTAAGGTGGGGGCTATGGAGACCCAGTACTTC.

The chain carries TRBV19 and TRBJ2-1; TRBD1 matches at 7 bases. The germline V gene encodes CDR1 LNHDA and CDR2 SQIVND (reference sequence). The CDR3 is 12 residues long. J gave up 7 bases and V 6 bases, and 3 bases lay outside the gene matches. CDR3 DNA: TGTGCCAGTAGCCCGACAGGGAATGAGCAGTTCTTC. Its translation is CASSPTGNEQFF.

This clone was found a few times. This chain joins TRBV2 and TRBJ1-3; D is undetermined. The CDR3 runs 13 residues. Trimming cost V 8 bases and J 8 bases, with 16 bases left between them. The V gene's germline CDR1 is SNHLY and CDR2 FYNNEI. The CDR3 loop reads CASGLIRRDTIYF. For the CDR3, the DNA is TGTGCCAGCGGACTAATACGTAGGGACACCATATATTTT.

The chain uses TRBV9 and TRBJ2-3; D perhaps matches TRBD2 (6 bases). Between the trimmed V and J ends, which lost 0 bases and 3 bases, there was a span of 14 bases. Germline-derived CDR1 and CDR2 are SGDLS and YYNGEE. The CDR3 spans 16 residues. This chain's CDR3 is CASSVDSGSSTDTQYF. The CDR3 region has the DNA TGTGCCAGCAGCGTAGATAGCGGAAGCTCTACAGATACGCAGTATTTT.

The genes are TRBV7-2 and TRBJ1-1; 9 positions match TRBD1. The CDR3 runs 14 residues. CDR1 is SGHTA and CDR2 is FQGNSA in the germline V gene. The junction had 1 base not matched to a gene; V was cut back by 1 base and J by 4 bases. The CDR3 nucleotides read TGTGCCAGCAGCTTAGACAGGGGGCGCACTGAAGCTTTCTTT. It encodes CASSLDRGRTEAFF.

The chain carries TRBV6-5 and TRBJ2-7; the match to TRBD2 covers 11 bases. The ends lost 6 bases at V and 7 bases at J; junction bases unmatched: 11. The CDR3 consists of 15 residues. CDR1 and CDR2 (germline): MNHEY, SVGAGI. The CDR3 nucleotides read TGTGCCAGCAGCCGCAAGACTAGCGGGATGGGGGAGCAGTACTTC. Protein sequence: CASSRKTSGMGEQYF.

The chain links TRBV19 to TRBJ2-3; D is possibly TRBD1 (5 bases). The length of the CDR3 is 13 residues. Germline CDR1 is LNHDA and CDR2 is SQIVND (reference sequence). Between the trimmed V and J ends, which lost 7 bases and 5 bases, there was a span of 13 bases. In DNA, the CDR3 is TGTGCCAGTACAAGGCAGGGCGGAGATACGCAGTATTTT. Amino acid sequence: CASTRQGGDTQYF.

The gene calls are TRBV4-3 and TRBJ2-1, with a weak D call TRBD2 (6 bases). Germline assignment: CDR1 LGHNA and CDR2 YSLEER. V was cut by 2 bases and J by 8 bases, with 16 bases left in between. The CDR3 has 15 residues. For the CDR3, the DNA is TGCGCCAGCAGCCAACGGGACTCAAGGTACCATGAGCAGTTCTTC. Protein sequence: CASSQRDSRYHEQFF.

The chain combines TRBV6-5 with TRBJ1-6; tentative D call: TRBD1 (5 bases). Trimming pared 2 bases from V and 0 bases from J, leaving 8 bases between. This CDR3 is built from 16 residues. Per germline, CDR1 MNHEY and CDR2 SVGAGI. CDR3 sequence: CASSYGGNSYNSPLHF. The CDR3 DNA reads TGTGCCAGCAGTTACGGGGGGAACTCCTATAATTCACCCCTCCACTTT.

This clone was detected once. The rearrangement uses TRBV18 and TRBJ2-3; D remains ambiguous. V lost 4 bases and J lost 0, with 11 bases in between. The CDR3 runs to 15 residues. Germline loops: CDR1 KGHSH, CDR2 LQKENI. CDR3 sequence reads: CASSLILASTDTQYF. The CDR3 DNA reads TGTGCCAGCTCACTAATCCTGGCCAGCACAGATACGCAGTATTTT.

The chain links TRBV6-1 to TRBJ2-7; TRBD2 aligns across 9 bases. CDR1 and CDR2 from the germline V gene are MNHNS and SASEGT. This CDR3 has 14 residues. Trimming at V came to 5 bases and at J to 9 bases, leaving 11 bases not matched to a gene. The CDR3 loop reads CASSLSHTSGWQYF. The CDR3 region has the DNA TGTGCCAGCAGTCTTTCTCATACTAGCGGGTGGCAGTACTTC.

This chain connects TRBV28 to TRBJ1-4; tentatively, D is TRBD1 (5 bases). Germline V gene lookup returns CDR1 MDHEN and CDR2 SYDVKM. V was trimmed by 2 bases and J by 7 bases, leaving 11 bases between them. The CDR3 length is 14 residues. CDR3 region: CASSLTLRGEKLFF. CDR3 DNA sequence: TGTGCCAGCAGTTTAACCCTTAGGGGTGAAAAACTGTTTTTT.

The CDR3 coding sequence is TGTGCCTGGAATCGGGGGGTTGACACCGGGGAGCTGTTTTTT. This translates into CAWNRGVDTGELFF. This chain connects TRBV30 to TRBJ2-2; TRBD2 agrees at 7 bases. The J segment lost 3 bases and the V segment lost 4 bases, leaving 5 bases of the junction unmatched. Germline V lookup: CDR1 GTSNPN, CDR2 SVGIG (reference sequence). The CDR3 consists of 14 residues.

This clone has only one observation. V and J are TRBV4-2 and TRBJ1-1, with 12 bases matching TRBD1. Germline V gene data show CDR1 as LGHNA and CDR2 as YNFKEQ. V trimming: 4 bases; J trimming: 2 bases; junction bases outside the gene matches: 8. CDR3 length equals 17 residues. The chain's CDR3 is CASSPGTGGFENTEAFF. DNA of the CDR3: TGTGCCAGCAGCCCCGGGACAGGGGGCTTTGAAAACACTGAAGCTTTCTTT.

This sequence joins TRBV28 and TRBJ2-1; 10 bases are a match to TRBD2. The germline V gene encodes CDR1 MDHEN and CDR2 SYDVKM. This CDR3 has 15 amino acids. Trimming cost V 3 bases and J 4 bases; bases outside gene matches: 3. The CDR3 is CASSFTSGAYNEQFF. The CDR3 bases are TGTGCCAGCAGTTTTACTAGCGGGGCATACAATGAGCAGTTCTTC.

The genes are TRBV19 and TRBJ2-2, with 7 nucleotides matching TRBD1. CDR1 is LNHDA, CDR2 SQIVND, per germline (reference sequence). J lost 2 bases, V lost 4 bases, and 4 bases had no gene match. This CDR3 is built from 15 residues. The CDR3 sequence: CASSRRTGNTGELFF. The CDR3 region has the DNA TGTGCCAGTAGTAGGCGGACAGGCAACACCGGGGAGCTGTTTTTT.

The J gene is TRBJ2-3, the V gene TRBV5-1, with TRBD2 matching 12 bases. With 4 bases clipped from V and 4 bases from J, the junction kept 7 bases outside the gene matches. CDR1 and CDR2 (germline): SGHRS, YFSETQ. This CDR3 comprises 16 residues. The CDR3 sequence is CASSTGLAGGSDTQYF. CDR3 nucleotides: TGCGCCAGCAGCACGGGACTAGCGGGTGGTTCAGATACGCAGTATTTT.

CDR3 bases: TGTGCCAGCTCACCCACTCAGGGTACGCACTCCTACAATGAGCAGTTCTTC. It yields the protein CASSPTQGTHSYNEQFF. The chain recombines TRBV18 with TRBJ2-1, with D tentatively TRBD1 (5 bases). Looked up from germline, CDR1 is KGHSH and CDR2 is LQKENI. V dropped 3 bases and J dropped 0 bases, with 15 bases sitting between them. The CDR3 covers 17 residues.

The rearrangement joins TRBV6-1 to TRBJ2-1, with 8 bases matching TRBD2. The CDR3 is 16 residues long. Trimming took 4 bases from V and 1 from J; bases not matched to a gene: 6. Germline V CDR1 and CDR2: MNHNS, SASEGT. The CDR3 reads CASSVSSGPSYNEQFF. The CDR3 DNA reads TGTGCCAGCAGTGTATCTAGCGGGCCATCCTACAATGAGCAGTTCTTC.

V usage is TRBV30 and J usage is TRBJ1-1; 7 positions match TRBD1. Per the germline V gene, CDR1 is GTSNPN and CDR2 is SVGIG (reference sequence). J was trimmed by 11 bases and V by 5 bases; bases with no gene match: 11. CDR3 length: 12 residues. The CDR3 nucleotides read TGTGCCTGGCACCTAGGGGGCTTTCAGGCTTTCTTT. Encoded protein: CAWHLGGFQAFF.

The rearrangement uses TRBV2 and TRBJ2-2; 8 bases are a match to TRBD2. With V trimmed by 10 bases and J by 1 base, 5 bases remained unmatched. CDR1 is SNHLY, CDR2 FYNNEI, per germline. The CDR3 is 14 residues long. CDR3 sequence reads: CATSGSKNTGELFF. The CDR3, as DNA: TGTGCCACTAGCGGGTCCAAGAACACCGGGGAGCTGTTTTTT. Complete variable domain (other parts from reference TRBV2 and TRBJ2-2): EPEVTQTPSHQVTQMGQEVILRCVPISNHLYFYWYRQILGQKVEFLVSFYNNEISEKSEIFDDQFSVERPDGSNFTLKIRSTKLEDSAMYFCATSGSKNTGELFFGEGSRLTVL.

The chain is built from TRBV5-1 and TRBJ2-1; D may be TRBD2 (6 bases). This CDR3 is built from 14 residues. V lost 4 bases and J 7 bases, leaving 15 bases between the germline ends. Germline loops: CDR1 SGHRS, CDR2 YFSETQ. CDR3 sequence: CASSQTRPPNEQFF. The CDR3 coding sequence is TGCGCCAGCAGCCAGACTAGGCCTCCGAATGAGCAGTTCTTC.

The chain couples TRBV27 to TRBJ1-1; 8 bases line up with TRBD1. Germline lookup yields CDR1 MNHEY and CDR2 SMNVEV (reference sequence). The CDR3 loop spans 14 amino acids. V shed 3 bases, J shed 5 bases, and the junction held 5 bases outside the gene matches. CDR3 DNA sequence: TGTGCCAGCAGTTTCCCGGACAGGGTAACTGAAGCTTTCTTT. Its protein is CASSFPDRVTEAFF.

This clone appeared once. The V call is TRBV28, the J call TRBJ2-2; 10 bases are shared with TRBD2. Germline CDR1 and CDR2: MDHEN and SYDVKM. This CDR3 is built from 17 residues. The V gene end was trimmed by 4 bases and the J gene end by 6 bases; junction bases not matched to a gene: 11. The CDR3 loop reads CASSSASGSRGAGELFF. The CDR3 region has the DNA TGTGCCAGCAGTTCAGCTAGCGGGAGTCGGGGGGCCGGGGAGCTGTTTTTT.